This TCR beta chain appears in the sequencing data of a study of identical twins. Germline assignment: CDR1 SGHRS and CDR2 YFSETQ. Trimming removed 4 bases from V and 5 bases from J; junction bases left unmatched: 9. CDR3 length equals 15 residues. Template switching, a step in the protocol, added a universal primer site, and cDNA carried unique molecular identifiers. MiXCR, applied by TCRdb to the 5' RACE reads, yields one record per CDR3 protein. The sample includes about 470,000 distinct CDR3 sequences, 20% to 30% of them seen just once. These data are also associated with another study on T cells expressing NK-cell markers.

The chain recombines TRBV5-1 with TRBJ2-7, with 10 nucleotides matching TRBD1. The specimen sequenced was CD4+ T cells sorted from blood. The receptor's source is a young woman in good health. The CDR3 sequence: CASSPPGQGTHEQYF. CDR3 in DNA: TGCGCCAGCAGCCCTCCGGGACAGGGGACCCACGAGCAGTACTTC.